This T cell receptor (beta chain) comes out of a study of T cells in Graves' hyperthyroidism and ophthalmopathy. The CDR3 has 18 residues. Germline CDR1 MNHNS, CDR2 SASEGT. V was trimmed by 5 bases and J by 2 bases, leaving 22 bases between them. The investigators amplified TCR beta CDR3 regions from RNA transcripts. HTBI primers were the set used in a first-round RT-PCR of the TCR CDR3. TCRdb used MiXCR to reprocess the multiplex PCR reads, holding one entry per CDR3 protein. The repertoire holds hundreds of thousands of distinct CDR3 sequences, 14% seen once, with approximately 10% in the top ten. The V gene is TRBV6-1, the J gene TRBJ1-5; possible D gene TRBD1, 6 bases. This receptor was obtained from a woman between 18 and 30 years old with Graves' hyperthyroidism. Sequenced input: blood. The CDR3: CASSYAAPGVVRNQPQHF. DNA of the CDR3: TGTGCCAGCAGTTATGCTGCGCCAGGGGTGGTTCGCAATCAGCCCCAGCATTTT.